Listed here are 14 T cell receptor beta chains from one sample, sequenced in a study of T cell responses to AZD1222 COVID-19 vaccine. Method: immunoSEQ multiplex PCR; TCRdb's copy keeps in-frame clones and lacks some. The sample shows approximately 150,000 clones, around 89% of them seen only once. Sequenced material: peripheral blood, taken 28 days after the second dose of the MenACWY control vaccine. These receptors were obtained from an adult who received the MenACWY meningococcal vaccine as a control.

The V call is TRBV28, the J call TRBJ1-2; D ambiguous. This CDR3 has 13 amino acids. Germline V gene data show CDR1 as MDHEN and CDR2 as SYDVKM. Trimming pared 3 bases from V and 6 bases from J, leaving 11 bases between. CDR3 bases: TGTGCCAGCAGTTTCGAAAGGGTGCATGGCTACACCTTC. Amino acid sequence: CASSFERVHGYTF.

The sample holds one count of this clone. The chain is built from TRBV19 and TRBJ1-3; D is possibly TRBD1 (5 bases). Germline CDR1 is LNHDA and CDR2 is SQIVND (reference sequence). V lost 8 bases to trimming and J lost 7 bases, with 18 bases between them. CDR3 size: 14 residues. CDR3 sequence (DNA): TGTGCCAGTGGACGTGGGGCCCTAGGGAACACCATATATTTT. Translating gives CASGRGALGNTIYF.

The chain joins TRBV24-1 to TRBJ2-3, with D uncertain. The ends were cut back, 3 bases at V and 3 bases at J, with 9 bases in the middle. Germline V gives CDR1 KGHDR, CDR2 SFDVKD. This CDR3 spans 14 amino acids. The CDR3 loop reads CATSDRTHTDTQYF. The CDR3 DNA sequence: TGTGCCACCAGTGATCGGACCCATACAGATACGCAGTATTTT.

The rearrangement links TRBV10-3 to TRBJ1-2, with D tentatively TRBD1 (5 bases). The CDR3 runs to 14 residues. Trimming left V 3 bases short and J 7 bases short, with 15 bases between. The germline V gene has CDR1 ENHRY and CDR2 SYGVKD. The CDR3 loop reads CAISDSGTGGGYTF. CDR3 coding DNA: TGTGCCATCAGTGACTCCGGGACCGGGGGTGGCTACACCTTC.

This clone was counted a single time. The chain links TRBV28 to TRBJ2-6; D might be TRBD2 (5 bases). The CDR3 spans 16 residues. Germline V gene lookup returns CDR1 MDHEN and CDR2 SYDVKM. Trimming left V 2 bases short and J 4 bases short, with 12 bases between. Here the CDR3 DNA reads TGTGCCAGCAGTTTAGAGGGCCGGTACGGGGCCAACGTCCTGACTTTC. It specifies CASSLEGRYGANVLTF.

The chain couples TRBV7-9 to TRBJ1-1; maybe TRBD1 (5 bases). The CDR3 loop spans 12 amino acids. V was cut by 5 bases and J by 8 bases, with 12 bases left in between. CDR1 and CDR2 from the germline V gene are SEHNR and FQNEAQ (reference sequence). The CDR3: CASSPIGTEAFF. DNA for the CDR3: TGTGCCAGCAGCCCCATAGGGACGGAAGCTTTCTTT.

The chain uses TRBV5-4 and TRBJ1-6, with TRBD1 as a possible D gene (6 bases). The CDR3 sequence is 15 residues long. V was pared by 2 bases and J by 3 bases, with 9 bases between. Germline CDR1 and CDR2: SGHNT and YYREEE (reference sequence). The CDR3 loop reads CASSLQQGYNSPLHF. The CDR3 bases are TGTGCCAGCAGCTTACAACAGGGCTATAATTCACCCCTCCACTTT.

The V and J genes are TRBV20-1 and TRBJ2-7; D unresolved. The length of the CDR3 is 11 residues. Germline CDR1 and CDR2: DFQATT and SNEGSKA (reference sequence). V was shortened by 3 bases and J by 5 bases, with 8 bases between the two germline ends. CDR3 nucleotides: TGCAGTGCTAGTGGGTGGGACGAGCAGTACTTC. Amino acids: CSASGWDEQYF.

Here the CDR3 reads CASSWGDSYEQYF. In nucleotides, the CDR3 is TGTGCCAGCAGTTGGGGAGACTCCTACGAGCAGTACTTC. The V gene is TRBV12-3 or TRBV12-4, the J gene TRBJ2-7; perhaps TRBD2 as D (5 bases). Trimming pared 4 bases from V and 0 bases from J, leaving 7 bases between. The CDR3 totals 13 residues.

The chain employs TRBV4-3 and TRBJ1-2; D is uncertain. Trimming stripped 5 bases from V and 7 bases from J, with 8 bases between. CDR3 size: 11 residues. Germline CDR1 and CDR2: LGHNA and YSLEER. The CDR3 region has the DNA TGCGCCAGCAGCAATCAGGTTGGCTACACCTTC. It translates to CASSNQVGYTF.

With respect to this clone: Within the sample, other DNA sequences also encode this same CDR3. This sequence joins TRBV4-1 and TRBJ1-2; D gene ambiguous. V dropped 1 base and J dropped 7 bases, with 19 bases sitting between them. The CDR3 covers 16 residues. From germline, CDR1 is MGHRA and CDR2 YSYEKL. CDR3 residues: CASSQGLAVLPSGYTF. CDR3 DNA sequence: TGCGCCAGCAGCCAAGGGTTGGCGGTTCTGCCCTCTGGCTACACCTTC.

This sequence joins TRBV10-1 and TRBJ2-1; the D is unclear. The V end was cut by 0 bases, the J end by 12 bases, with 15 bases between. The CDR3 is 14 residues long. Germline V gives CDR1 WNHNN, CDR2 SYGVQD (reference sequence). The CDR3 region has the DNA TGCGCCAGCAGTGAGTCAAGGACCAACTTCCCGCAGTTCTTC. Its translation is CASSESRTNFPQFF.

This clone was seen more than once but under ten times. V is TRBV5-1 and J is TRBJ1-3, with unresolved D. Germline-derived CDR1 and CDR2 are SGHRS and YFSETQ. V was trimmed by 4 bases and J by 6 bases, leaving 17 bases between them. CDR3 length equals 15 residues. CDR3 residues: CASSPDLPPENTIYF. The CDR3 coding sequence is TGCGCCAGCAGCCCGGACCTCCCGCCCGAAAACACCATATATTTT.

The chain carries TRBV20-1 and TRBJ2-7, with no clear D. Trimming shortened V by 0 bases and J by 3 bases, and 3 bases separated the two germline ends. CDR1 and CDR2 (germline): DFQATT, SNEGSKA (reference sequence). The CDR3 sequence is 11 residues long. This chain's CDR3 is CSARDLYEQYF. CDR3 sequence (DNA): TGCAGTGCTAGAGACCTCTACGAGCAGTACTTC.